In this sample, the clone carrying this T cell receptor beta chain turned up once. The sample originates from a study of blood T cell repertoires in COVID-19. In the study overall: Nucleic acid was either cDNA or gDNA, and it came from T cells, B-cell-depleted T cells, or PBMCs.

Per the germline V gene, CDR1 is LNHDA and CDR2 is SQIVND (reference sequence). Trimming shortened V by 5 bases and J by 12 bases, and 13 bases separated the two germline ends. This CDR3 has 11 amino acids. Clones were sequenced by immunoSEQ multiplex PCR, and TCRdb holds only the in-frame ones, with some missing. The repertoire holds some 98,000 clones, with around 80% as singletons. This TCR derives from a human donor in a cohort sampled during active COVID-19. Material: peripheral blood. V is TRBV19 and J is TRBJ1-1; D perhaps matches TRBD1 (5 bases). CDR3 nucleotides: TGTGCCAGTAGTCTCCTCAGGGAAACTTTCTTT. Translating gives CASSLLRETFF.